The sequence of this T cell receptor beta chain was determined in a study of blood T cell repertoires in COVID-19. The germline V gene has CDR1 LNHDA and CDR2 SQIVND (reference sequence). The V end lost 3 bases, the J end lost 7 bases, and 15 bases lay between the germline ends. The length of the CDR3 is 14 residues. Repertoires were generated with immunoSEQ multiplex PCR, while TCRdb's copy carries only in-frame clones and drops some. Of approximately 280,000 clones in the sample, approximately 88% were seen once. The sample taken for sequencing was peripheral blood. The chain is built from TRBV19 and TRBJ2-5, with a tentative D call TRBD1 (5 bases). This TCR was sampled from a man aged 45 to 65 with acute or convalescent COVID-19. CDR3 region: CASSMWGQLATQYF. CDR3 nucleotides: TGTGCCAGTAGTATGTGGGGCCAGTTGGCGACCCAGTACTTC.